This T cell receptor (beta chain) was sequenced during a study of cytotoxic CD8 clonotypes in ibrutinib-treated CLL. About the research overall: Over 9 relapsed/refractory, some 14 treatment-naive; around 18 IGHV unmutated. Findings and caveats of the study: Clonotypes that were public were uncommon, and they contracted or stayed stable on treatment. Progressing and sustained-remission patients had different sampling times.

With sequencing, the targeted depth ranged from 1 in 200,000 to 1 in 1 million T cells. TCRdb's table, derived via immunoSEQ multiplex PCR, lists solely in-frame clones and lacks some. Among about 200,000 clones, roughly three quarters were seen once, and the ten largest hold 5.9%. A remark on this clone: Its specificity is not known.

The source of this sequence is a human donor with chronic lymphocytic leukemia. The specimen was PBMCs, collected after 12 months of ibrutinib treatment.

The CDR3: CAWSRQVVGEQFF. The CDR3 DNA sequence: TGTGCCTGGAGTAGGCAGGTAGTGGGCGAGCAGTTCTTC. This chain joins TRBV30 and TRBJ2-1; no clear D. Trimming left V 2 bases short and J 10 bases short, with 15 bases between. Per the germline V gene, CDR1 is GTSNPN and CDR2 is SVGIG (reference sequence). The CDR3 is 13 residues long.